This entry describes one T cell receptor beta chain. TCRdb keeps only in-frame clones here, not all; method: immunoSEQ multiplex PCR. The table includes some 170,000 clones, roughly nine tenths detected once. This CDR3 has 13 amino acids. The V gene end was trimmed by 3 bases and the J gene end by 9 bases; junction bases not matched to a gene: 3. The germline CDR1 and CDR2 sequences are SGHAT and FQNNGV. This sample stems from a study of T cell responses to AZD1222 COVID-19 vaccine. The sequence came from an adult in good health. This sample comprised peripheral blood, obtained on day 0 of AZD1222 vaccination. The chain is built from TRBV11-2 and TRBJ2-1; 9 bases fit TRBD2. CDR3 sequence (DNA): TGTGCCAGCAGCTTGCGAGCGGGGGGTGAGCAGTTCTTC. As protein: CASSLRAGGEQFF.